This T cell receptor (beta chain) derives from a study of shared clonotypes between healthy human individuals. As concerns this clone: Its antigen is as yet unknown.

As originally analysed: In the immunoSEQ data, sequences were junction-only and lacked quality scores, so filtering differed. Assay used: immunoSEQ multiplex PCR; TCRdb lists only in-frame clones, some missing. V, J and clone size were drawn from that table, and D and trimming were deduced from the DNA. The table has some 1.5 million clones, over 95% seen once. From germline, CDR1 is SGDLS and CDR2 YYNGEE. CDR3 length: 15 amino acids. V trimming: 2 bases; J trimming: 2 bases; junction bases outside the gene matches: 2. Overall study findings and caveats: A generally larger estimated richness was seen in naive subsets than in memory subsets.

This rearrangement joins TRBV9 to TRBJ2-3; TRBD2 matches at 10 bases. The TCR was taken from a man aged 25 to 40 in good health. Sequencing used naive CD4+ T cells sorted from blood. Subset of the sample: CD45RA+ positively selected. CDR3 loop: CASSVGLAVTDTQYF. CDR3 in DNA: TGTGCCAGCAGCGTCGGACTAGCGGTCACAGATACGCAGTATTTT.